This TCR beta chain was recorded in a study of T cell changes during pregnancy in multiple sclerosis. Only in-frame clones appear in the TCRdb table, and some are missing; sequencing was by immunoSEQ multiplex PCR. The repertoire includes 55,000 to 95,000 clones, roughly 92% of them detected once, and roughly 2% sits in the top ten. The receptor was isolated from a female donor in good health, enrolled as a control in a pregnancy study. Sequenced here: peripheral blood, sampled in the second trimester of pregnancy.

The CDR3 bases are TGTGCCTGGTTAGCGGAGACCTACAATGAGCAGTTCTTC. It encodes CAWLAETYNEQFF. This chain links TRBV30 with TRBJ2-1, with a tentative D call TRBD2 (6 bases). V lost 5 bases and J 2 bases, leaving 10 bases between the germline ends. This CDR3 region has 13 residues. CDR1 and CDR2 (germline): GTSNPN, SVGIG (reference sequence).